This TCR beta chain derives from a study of blood T cell repertoires in COVID-19. This table comes from immunoSEQ multiplex PCR, and its TCRdb copy is limited to in-frame clones, with some not included. The repertoire holds over 150,000 clones, with roughly 88% as singletons. The CDR3 covers 12 residues. Germline CDR1 is MNHEY and CDR2 is SVGAGI. Trimming removed 7 bases at V and 3 bases at J, with 8 bases between. Sequenced: peripheral blood. The sequence came from a man aged 55 to 70 with COVID-19, enrolled during active disease. The rearrangement links TRBV6-5 to TRBJ2-3; D gene uncertain. The CDR3 protein is CASTTDTDTQYF. In DNA, the CDR3 is TGTGCCAGCACGACTGATACAGATACGCAGTATTTT.